This entry features one T cell receptor (beta chain) sequence. The sample is drawn from a study of blood T cell repertoires in COVID-19. Study overall: The United States, Italy and Spain were the sources of the acute and convalescent COVID-19 samples. In each case, the material was cDNA or gDNA derived from T cells, B-cell-depleted T cells, or PBMCs.

The study drew participants aged about 18 to 89 years from about two dozen US areas. Cohort assignment relied on participant-reported clinical history. Germline values: CDR1 SEHNR, CDR2 FQNEAQ (reference sequence). V lost 5 bases, J lost 4 bases, and 17 bases stayed unmatched. CDR3 size: 18 residues. The table came from immunoSEQ multiplex PCR; TCRdb's copy has only in-frame clones and leaves some out. Here the sample spans under 250,000 clones, over 75% being singletons. This rearrangement joins TRBV7-9 to TRBJ1-2; 9 bases agree with TRBD1. The clonotype comes from a woman in her thirties who had been exposed to COVID-19. Input material: PBMCs or T cells enriched from blood (not recorded which). CDR3 region: CASSREHVTGGASYGYTF. Here the CDR3 DNA reads TGTGCCAGCAGCCGTGAACATGTCACAGGGGGCGCATCCTATGGCTACACCTTC.